The rows below give T cell receptor beta chains drawn from one sample of a study of Ad26.COV2.S vaccination and SARS-CoV-2 variants. Data came from immunoSEQ multiplex PCR; TCRdb stores just in-frame clones and leaves some out. This sample has 300,000 to 350,000 clones, with roughly 90% found just once. This sample comprised peripheral blood, obtained in a trial of Ad26.COV2.S vaccine versus placebo. Receptors were obtained from a person aged 18-65 years who received the Ad26.COV2.S COVID-19 vaccine or a placebo. Both conserved end residues are part of each CDR3. The D gene is left open where the match is weak. Some rows have no size entry. The others give once, few or many, or a class for an expanded clone.

size	V	J	D	DNA	CDR3
NA	TRBV20-1	TRBJ1-6	TRBD1	TGCAGTGCTAGTGAGGGGACAGATATCTCCTATAATTCACCCCTCCACTTT	CSASEGTDISYNSPLHF
NA	TRBV29-1	TRBJ2-3	NA	TGCAGCGTTGAAGGGTATGCAGATACGCAGTATTTT	CSVEGYADTQYF
NA	TRBV12-3/TRBV12-4	TRBJ2-4	NA	TGTGCCAGCAGTTCCACCCGATCCATTCAGTACTTC	CASSSTRSIQYF
NA	TRBV7-2	TRBJ1-1	NA	TGTGCCAGCAGCTTACTACCACAGATGAACACTGAAGCTTTCTTT	CASSLLPQMNTEAFF
NA	TRBV10-2	TRBJ1-1	NA	TGCGCCAGCATTGACCGAACTCAGGGTTACACTGAAGCTTTCTTT	CASIDRTQGYTEAFF
NA	TRBV7-2	TRBJ1-6	TRBD1	TGTGCCAGCAGTTACGGGACAGTCGTAGGTTCACCCCTCCACTTT	CASSYGTVVGSPLHF
NA	TRBV3-1/TRBV3-2	TRBJ2-3	TRBD2	TGTGCCAGCAGCCATCGTCTCCTAGCGGGGTCCCGCACAGATACGCAGTATTTT	CASSHRLLAGSRTDTQYF
NA	TRBV2	TRBJ1-5	NA	TGTGCCAGCAGTTTCGGACAACGGGATCAGCCCCAGCATTTT	CASSFGQRDQPQHF
NA	TRBV7-2	TRBJ1-3	NA	TGTGCCAGCAGAGGCTCTGGAAACACCATATATTTT	CASRGSGNTIYF
NA	TRBV7-2	TRBJ2-3	TRBD1	TGTGCCAGCAGCTTAGTTGGGGACAGGGTAAACACAGATACGCAGTATTTT	CASSLVGDRVNTDTQYF
once	TRBV7-9	TRBJ1-2	NA	TGTGCCAGCAGCCGGGACGAGGGCTATGGCTACACCTTC	CASSRDEGYGYTF
NA	TRBV7-9	TRBJ1-1	NA	TGTGCCGTGGGGTCAACCGGGCCCGAGGCTTTCTTT	CAVGSTGPEAFF
NA	TRBV7-2	TRBJ2-1	NA	TGTGCCAGCAGCGTGGGGGACGGGAGCCAGTTCTTC	CASSVGDGSQFF
NA	TRBV6-5	TRBJ1-2	TRBD1	TGTGCCAGCACCCCGACAGGGAATGGCTACACCTTC	CASTPTGNGYTF
NA	TRBV2	TRBJ1-5	NA	TGTGCCAGCAGTGACAGGGTGAGCAATCAGCCCCAGCATTTT	CASSDRVSNQPQHF
once	TRBV18	TRBJ1-3	TRBD1	TGTGCCAGCTCACCAGCCAGGGGGCAAGGAAACACCATATATTTT	CASSPARGQGNTIYF
NA	TRBV7-9	TRBJ2-1	NA	TGTGCCAGCAGGCCCGTCCCAGGGACCCATGAGCAGTTCTTC	CASRPVPGTHEQFF
once	TRBV27	TRBJ2-2	NA	TGTGCCAGCAGGTACTATGAGGGCGCCGGGGAGCTGTTTTTT	CASRYYEGAGELFF